These T cell receptor beta chains were read from a single sample in a study of blood T cell repertoires in COVID-19. Repertoires were generated with immunoSEQ multiplex PCR, while TCRdb's copy carries only in-frame clones and drops some. The data contain about 68,000 clones, 65% to 90% of them seen just once; the ten biggest clones take up 40% to 45%. Sequences were obtained from peripheral blood. These receptors all stem from an older man with acute or convalescent COVID-19. CDR3s include the opening cysteine and the closing phenylalanine or tryptophan. The order of the fields is D gene, clone size, V gene, J gene, CDR3 protein, CDR3 DNA. A D gene is named only where the DNA matches it firmly. Some rows mark clone size as missing; the rest say once, few, many or name a class of expanded clone.

d_call: .
clone_size: .
v_call: TRBV7-6
j_call: TRBJ2-7
cdr3_aa: CASSLAAARGDEQYF
cdr3_nt: TGTGCCAGCAGCTTAGCGGCAGCAAGAGGCGACGAGCAGTACTTC

d_call: .
clone_size: .
v_call: TRBV7-8
j_call: TRBJ1-5
cdr3_aa: CASSSGPGSWDQPQHF
cdr3_nt: TGTGCCAGCAGCTCAGGACCGGGGAGTTGGGATCAGCCCCAGCATTTT

d_call: .
clone_size: medium-sized
v_call: TRBV28
j_call: TRBJ2-3
cdr3_aa: CASSLGQGADTQYF
cdr3_nt: TGTGCCAGCAGTCTTGGACAAGGTGCGGATACGCAGTATTTT

d_call: .
clone_size: .
v_call: TRBV18
j_call: TRBJ1-2
cdr3_aa: CASSPGGRIANYGYTF
cdr3_nt: TGTGCCAGCTCACCCGGGGGTAGGATCGCTAACTATGGCTACACCTTC

d_call: .
clone_size: .
v_call: TRBV5-1
j_call: TRBJ1-2
cdr3_aa: CASSLAAETYGYTF
cdr3_nt: TGCGCCAGCAGCTTGGCCGCAGAAACCTATGGCTACACCTTC

d_call: TRBD1
clone_size: once
v_call: TRBV29-1
j_call: TRBJ2-7
cdr3_aa: CSVTGPGQESGEQYF
cdr3_nt: TGCAGCGTCACAGGTCCGGGACAGGAGTCTGGCGAGCAGTACTTC

d_call: .
clone_size: .
v_call: TRBV5-1
j_call: TRBJ1-3
cdr3_aa: CASSSQGIPEESTIYF
cdr3_nt: TGCGCCAGCAGCTCACAGGGTATCCCTGAAGAAAGCACCATATATTTT

d_call: .
clone_size: .
v_call: TRBV28
j_call: TRBJ1-5
cdr3_aa: CASSSGRQPQHF
cdr3_nt: TGTGCCAGCAGTAGCGGCCGACAGCCCCAGCATTTT

d_call: .
clone_size: .
v_call: TRBV2
j_call: TRBJ1-2
cdr3_aa: CASSEAGQPIYGYTF
cdr3_nt: TGTGCCAGCAGTGAAGCTGGACAGCCGATCTATGGCTACACCTTC

d_call: .
clone_size: .
v_call: TRBV9
j_call: TRBJ2-2
cdr3_aa: CASSAGGTGELFF
cdr3_nt: TGTGCCAGCAGCGCCGGGGGCACCGGGGAGCTGTTTTTT

d_call: .
clone_size: .
v_call: TRBV27
j_call: TRBJ1-5
cdr3_aa: CASRREGGPSSNQPQHF
cdr3_nt: TGTGCCAGCAGGCGGGAGGGGGGACCCAGTAGCAATCAGCCCCAGCATTTT

d_call: TRBD2
clone_size: .
v_call: TRBV19
j_call: TRBJ2-4
cdr3_aa: CASGTSRRSGGGENIQYF
cdr3_nt: TGTGCCAGTGGGACTAGTCGAAGGTCCGGAGGGGGGGAAAACATTCAGTACTTC

d_call: .
clone_size: .
v_call: TRBV18
j_call: TRBJ2-6
cdr3_aa: CASSQEYSGANVLTF
cdr3_nt: TGTGCCAGCTCACAGGAGTACTCTGGGGCCAACGTCCTGACTTTC

d_call: TRBD1
clone_size: few
v_call: TRBV5-6
j_call: TRBJ2-5
cdr3_aa: CASSFDRGEETQYF
cdr3_nt: TGTGCCAGCAGCTTCGACAGGGGGGAAGAGACCCAGTACTTC

d_call: TRBD1
clone_size: .
v_call: TRBV6-2/TRBV6-3
j_call: TRBJ2-7
cdr3_aa: CASSPPGQESYEQYF
cdr3_nt: TGTGCCAGCAGCCCACCTGGACAGGAATCCTACGAGCAGTACTTC

d_call: TRBD1
clone_size: few
v_call: TRBV7-2
j_call: TRBJ2-7
cdr3_aa: CASSLAGTGVMTYEQYF
cdr3_nt: TGTGCCAGCAGCTTGGCCGGGACAGGGGTTATGACCTACGAGCAGTACTTC

d_call: .
clone_size: .
v_call: TRBV6-5
j_call: TRBJ1-2
cdr3_aa: CASSYVQNYGYTF
cdr3_nt: TGTGCCAGCAGTTACGTGCAGAACTATGGCTACACCTTC

d_call: TRBD1
clone_size: .
v_call: TRBV24-1
j_call: TRBJ2-1
cdr3_aa: CATSDRDRGGEQFF
cdr3_nt: TGTGCCACCAGTGATCGGGACAGGGGGGGTGAGCAGTTCTTC

d_call: TRBD2
clone_size: .
v_call: TRBV29-1
j_call: TRBJ2-2
cdr3_aa: CSVVRAGVNTGELFF
cdr3_nt: TGCAGCGTTGTAAGAGCGGGGGTGAACACCGGGGAGCTGTTTTTT

d_call: TRBD1
clone_size: .
v_call: TRBV28
j_call: TRBJ2-7
cdr3_aa: CASSFQGQGEYEQYF
cdr3_nt: TGTGCCAGCAGTTTTCAAGGACAGGGGGAATACGAGCAGTACTTC

d_call: .
clone_size: .
v_call: TRBV9
j_call: TRBJ2-2
cdr3_aa: CASSVEGAGELFF
cdr3_nt: TGTGCCAGCAGCGTAGAGGGGGCCGGGGAGCTGTTTTTT

d_call: .
clone_size: .
v_call: TRBV5-1
j_call: TRBJ1-1
cdr3_aa: CASSFEGKTEAFF
cdr3_nt: TGCGCCAGCAGCTTCGAGGGAAAGACTGAAGCTTTCTTT

d_call: .
clone_size: .
v_call: TRBV18
j_call: TRBJ1-3
cdr3_aa: CASSPFSESGNTIYF
cdr3_nt: TGTGCCAGCTCACCGTTCAGCGAGTCTGGAAACACCATATATTTT

d_call: TRBD1
clone_size: .
v_call: TRBV19
j_call: TRBJ2-7
cdr3_aa: CASSIKGTGTYEQYF
cdr3_nt: TGTGCCAGTAGTATCAAGGGGACAGGGACCTACGAGCAGTACTTC

d_call: TRBD2
clone_size: .
v_call: TRBV5-5
j_call: TRBJ2-2
cdr3_aa: CASSLWLAGNTGELFF
cdr3_nt: TGTGCCAGCAGCTTGTGGCTAGCGGGGAACACCGGGGAGCTGTTTTTT

d_call: .
clone_size: .
v_call: TRBV6-5
j_call: TRBJ1-1
cdr3_aa: CASSYYPHPRTEAFF
cdr3_nt: TGTGCCAGCAGTTACTACCCCCACCCGAGGACTGAAGCTTTCTTT

d_call: TRBD1
clone_size: .
v_call: TRBV5-1
j_call: TRBJ1-5
cdr3_aa: CASSSEGQGQPQHF
cdr3_nt: TGCGCCAGCAGCTCCGAGGGACAGGGTCAGCCCCAGCATTTT

d_call: .
clone_size: .
v_call: TRBV16
j_call: TRBJ2-7
cdr3_aa: CASSQPDRGEQYF
cdr3_nt: TGTGCCAGCAGCCAACCCGATCGGGGCGAGCAGTACTTC

d_call: .
clone_size: once
v_call: TRBV4-3
j_call: TRBJ1-2
cdr3_aa: CASSQVGQGHYGYTF
cdr3_nt: TGCGCCAGCAGCCAAGTAGGCCAGGGCCACTATGGCTACACCTTC

d_call: .
clone_size: .
v_call: TRBV5-1
j_call: TRBJ1-1
cdr3_aa: CASSPGGGNTEAFF
cdr3_nt: TGCGCCAGCAGCCCCGGCGGGGGGAACACTGAAGCTTTCTTT

d_call: .
clone_size: .
v_call: TRBV28
j_call: TRBJ1-6
cdr3_aa: CASSSLRRGNSPLHF
cdr3_nt: TGTGCCAGCAGTTCCCTCCGTCGGGGTAATTCACCCCTCCACTTT

d_call: TRBD1
clone_size: .
v_call: TRBV6-2/TRBV6-3
j_call: TRBJ1-1
cdr3_aa: CASSLSGDRGTEAFF
cdr3_nt: TGTGCCAGCAGTCTCTCGGGGGACAGGGGCACCGAAGCTTTCTTT

d_call: .
clone_size: few
v_call: TRBV12-3/TRBV12-4
j_call: TRBJ2-1
cdr3_aa: CASSPPPGEQFF
cdr3_nt: TGTGCCAGCAGTCCTCCTCCGGGGGAGCAGTTCTTC

d_call: TRBD1
clone_size: .
v_call: TRBV7-2
j_call: TRBJ1-2
cdr3_aa: CASSSYQAQGASGYTF
cdr3_nt: TGTGCCAGCAGCTCCTACCAAGCCCAGGGGGCCTCTGGCTACACCTTC

d_call: TRBD1
clone_size: .
v_call: TRBV3-1/TRBV3-2
j_call: TRBJ2-7
cdr3_aa: CASSRAGGEQYF
cdr3_nt: TGTGCCAGCAGCCGAGCAGGGGGCGAGCAGTACTTC

d_call: TRBD1
clone_size: once
v_call: TRBV2
j_call: TRBJ2-7
cdr3_aa: CASTRDRTPSGQYF
cdr3_nt: TGTGCCAGCACCAGGGACAGGACTCCTTCGGGGCAGTACTTC

d_call: .
clone_size: .
v_call: TRBV10-3
j_call: TRBJ1-2
cdr3_aa: CAIRDSSYGYTF
cdr3_nt: TGTGCCATCAGAGACAGCTCCTATGGCTACACCTTC

d_call: TRBD1
clone_size: .
v_call: TRBV19
j_call: TRBJ1-3
cdr3_aa: CASSIFGQGKSSGNTIYF
cdr3_nt: TGTGCCAGTAGTATCTTTGGACAGGGGAAATCAAGCGGAAACACCATATATTTT

d_call: .
clone_size: .
v_call: TRBV3-1/TRBV3-2
j_call: TRBJ2-5
cdr3_aa: CASSPRDRGVTQYF
cdr3_nt: TGTGCCAGCAGCCCGCGGGACAGAGGGGTGACCCAGTACTTC

d_call: .
clone_size: .
v_call: TRBV28
j_call: TRBJ1-2
cdr3_aa: CASISGAHGYTF
cdr3_nt: TGTGCCAGCATTTCAGGGGCCCATGGCTACACCTTC

d_call: .
clone_size: once
v_call: TRBV24-1
j_call: TRBJ2-7
cdr3_aa: CATSDPTSSPYEQYF
cdr3_nt: TGTGCCACCAGTGACCCCACGAGTTCTCCCTACGAGCAGTACTTC

d_call: .
clone_size: .
v_call: TRBV7-9
j_call: TRBJ2-1
cdr3_aa: CASSPPGGREVEQFF
cdr3_nt: TGTGCCAGCAGCCCCCCTGGTGGCAGGGAGGTTGAGCAGTTCTTC

d_call: TRBD1
clone_size: few
v_call: TRBV9
j_call: TRBJ1-5
cdr3_aa: CASSGDRAGQPQHF
cdr3_nt: TGTGCCAGCAGCGGGGACAGGGCTGGTCAGCCCCAGCATTTT

d_call: .
clone_size: .
v_call: TRBV7-3
j_call: TRBJ1-4
cdr3_aa: CASSLIGRGNEKLFF
cdr3_nt: TGTGCCAGCAGCTTAATCGGCAGGGGTAATGAAAAACTGTTTTTT

d_call: TRBD2
clone_size: .
v_call: TRBV6-6
j_call: TRBJ2-7
cdr3_aa: CATQSGRGQYF
cdr3_nt: TGTGCCACCCAAAGCGGGAGAGGGCAGTACTTC